The present T cell receptor (beta chain) was sequenced within a study of cytomegalovirus exposure and HLA in healthy donors (dated by TCRdb to about 2017). Background for the entire study: The 550 to 750 repertoires of the first cohort and the 95 to 150 validation repertoires were produced on the same platform, according to a later analysis. The study was designed to test whether signatures of past pathogen exposure could be identified by cataloging public T cell receptors. A separate validation cohort of roughly 130 different subjects was used in addition to the approximately 610-subject first cohort. To predict cytomegalovirus infection status, the study brought together high-throughput TCR immunosequencing, statistical association of individual TCRs with disease status, and machine learning.

Beyond this particular receptor, the publication reports: In the study, around 150 TCR beta chains were listed as associated with cytomegalovirus. It was suggested by the authors that the approach could potentially be generalized to other disease states and immunological phenotypes. Subsequent analysis determined that TCRs grouped into clusters in the first cohort also showed a tendency toward co-occurrence across the roughly 120 validation repertoires, and 90% to 95% of cluster scores exceeded 0. Cytomegalovirus status was reported to be diagnosed by the classifier with high specificity and sensitivity in both the original and validation cohorts. A later analysis had no HLA typing for the validation cohort, so co-occurrence there was scored across all 110 or so repertoires. Most TCR sequences were observed very rarely across donors, whereas some public TCRs were present in many individuals. A few of the identified cytomegalovirus-associated TCR beta chains were confirmed in vitro to be specific for cytomegalovirus antigens.

The CDR3 measures 13 amino acids from cysteine to phenylalanine. The sequence is cut down to CDR3 DNA, 39 bases in frame from base 1. For this chain, trimming is 5 bases at the V end and 5 bases at the J end, and the number of junction bases without a gene match is 4. CDR1 and CDR2 are drawn from the germline V gene: MNHEY, SVGAGI. Separate from the approximately 700-subject first cohort, the validation cohort of roughly 130 subjects was the group to which the donors belonged. A remark on this clone: No antigen is known for it. Base qualities were left out, and no much larger clone turns up one base away. Distinct nucleotide sequences in the sample also encode this CDR3.

Library preparation employed the immunoSEQ multiplex PCR assay. Regarding the original processing steps: A statistical classification framework was developed to diagnose cytomegalovirus status using the catalog of TCR beta chain sequences. As stored in TCRdb, this immuneACCESS dataset retains in-frame rearrangements with V and J assigned. A fraction of the clones does not appear; measured against another copy, unresolved V genes explain less than half of the discrepancy, and the remainder lacks a known reason. That table is the source of V, J and clone size, and D and trimming were worked out from the DNA. For this sample there are 200,000 to 300,000 clones; roughly nine tenths appear just once. Around 12% of the sample goes to the ten largest clones.

The sequence was collected from a man aged 18 to 29 in good health and CMV-seropositive. The receptor chain draws on TRBV6-5 and TRBJ1-1; 8 bases in between match TRBD1. The sample consisted of PBMCs. The DNA is as follows: TGTGCCAGCAGTACAGGGGGGGGGACTGAAGCTTTCTTT. This translates into CASSTGGGTEAFF.